These T cell receptor beta chains were read from a single sample in a study of shared clonotypes between healthy human individuals. Assay used: immunoSEQ multiplex PCR; TCRdb lists only in-frame clones, some missing. The sample lists around 2.5 million clones, roughly 93% occurring once. The sample taken for sequencing was naive CD4+ T cells from PBMCs. These receptors were collected from a man aged 18 to 30 in good health. Some clones in this sample may be carry-over from other donors' samples. Both conserved end residues are part of each CDR3. Each record gives: J gene, D gene, clone size, V gene, CDR3 protein, CDR3 DNA. The D gene is left open where the match is weak. A row's size may be missing; if present it is once, few, many or a size class.

TRBJ2-1 TRBD2 . TRBV9 CASSASSGEYNEQFF TGTGCCAGCAGCGCTTCTAGCGGAGAGTACAATGAGCAGTTCTTC
TRBJ1-1 TRBD1 . TRBV27 CASRMTGGLEAFF TGTGCCAGCAGGATGACAGGGGGGTTGGAAGCTTTCTTT
TRBJ1-2 . . TRBV28 CASSPGSLDYGYTF TGTGCCAGCAGCCCCGGCAGCCTAGACTATGGCTACACCTTC
TRBJ2-7 . . TRBV27 CASSSPGSTYEQYF TGTGCCAGCAGTTCCCCGGGCAGCACCTACGAGCAGTACTTC
TRBJ2-7 . . TRBV7-9 CASSPRNEQYF TGTGCCAGCAGCCCCCGAAACGAGCAGTACTTC
TRBJ2-1 TRBD2 . TRBV5-1 CASSGTSGAYNEQFF TGCGCCAGCAGTGGGACTAGCGGGGCCTACAATGAGCAGTTCTTC
TRBJ2-4 . . TRBV14 CASSQRTGSAKNIQYF TGTGCCAGCAGCCAGAGAACAGGGTCAGCCAAAAACATTCAGTACTTC
TRBJ2-1 TRBD2 . TRBV6-4 CASKIRAGAGYNEQFF TGTGCCAGCAAGATACGAGCGGGAGCCGGCTACAATGAGCAGTTCTTC
TRBJ2-2 . . TRBV5-4 CASSLPGETGELFF TGTGCCAGCAGCTTGCCAGGGGAAACCGGGGAGCTGTTTTTT
TRBJ2-3 . . TRBV28 CATSSRGTDTQYF TGTGCCACCTCATCCCGGGGGACAGATACGCAGTATTTT
TRBJ2-7 . . TRBV7-8 CASSRGGTNYEQYF TGTGCCAGCAGCCGTGGTGGGACCAACTACGAGCAGTACTTC
TRBJ2-1 TRBD2 . TRBV7-8 CASSLRLAGPNEQFF TGTGCCAGCAGCCTTCGTCTAGCGGGGCCCAATGAGCAGTTCTTC
TRBJ2-5 . . TRBV5-1 CASSTGGIAGETQYF TGCGCCAGCAGCACAGGGGGGATAGCGGGAGAGACCCAGTACTTC
TRBJ1-1 . . TRBV7-3 CASSLYRDTEAFF TGTGCCAGCAGCTTATACAGGGACACTGAAGCTTTCTTT
TRBJ1-1 . . TRBV5-4 CASSLTRQGNTEAFF TGTGCCAGCAGCTTGACAAGGCAGGGGAACACTGAAGCTTTCTTT
TRBJ2-1 . . TRBV7-2 CASSLRGTTSYNEQFF TGTGCCAGCAGCTTACGGGGGACCACCTCCTACAATGAGCAGTTCTTC
TRBJ2-7 . . TRBV9 CASSVGVGSGEQYF TGTGCCAGCAGCGTAGGCGTAGGGTCCGGCGAGCAGTACTTC
TRBJ1-4 TRBD1 once TRBV7-9 CASSRGDRGSEKLFF TGTGCCAGCAGCCGAGGGGACAGGGGGAGTGAAAAACTGTTTTTT
TRBJ1-2 . . TRBV28 CASSPGGRGGYTF TGTGCCAGCAGCCCGGGAGGAAGGGGTGGCTACACCTTC
TRBJ2-1 . . TRBV14 CASSQNLGFNEQFF TGTGCCAGCAGCCAAAATCTCGGATTCAATGAGCAGTTCTTC
TRBJ1-3 . . TRBV7-3 CASSLTVGSSGNTIYF TGTGCCAGCAGCCTAACGGTCGGTAGCTCTGGAAACACCATATATTTT
TRBJ2-3 . . TRBV28 CASTPRPDTQYF TGTGCCAGCACACCAAGGCCAGATACGCAGTATTTT
TRBJ2-7 TRBD2 . TRBV28 CASTTSGSPAYEQYF TGTGCCAGCACCACTAGCGGTTCTCCGGCCTACGAGCAGTACTTC
TRBJ1-4 TRBD1 . TRBV5-1 CASSGPDRGDEKLFF TGCGCCAGCAGCGGACCGGACAGGGGGGATGAAAAACTGTTTTTT
TRBJ1-2 . . TRBV19 CASSISLRGTDNYGYTF TGTGCCAGTAGTATCTCTCTACGAGGGACCGATAACTATGGCTACACCTTC
TRBJ1-2 . . TRBV6-5 CASRSDSNYGYTF TGTGCCAGCAGGTCCGACAGTAACTATGGCTACACCTTC
TRBJ1-5 . . TRBV5-1 CASSLEGANQPQHF TGCGCCAGCAGCTTGGAAGGAGCCAATCAGCCCCAGCATTTT
TRBJ1-2 . . TRBV4-3 CASSQDQSGGRVYTF TGCGCCAGCAGCCAAGATCAGTCCGGCGGACGGGTCTACACCTTC
TRBJ2-7 . . TRBV6-6 CASSYSRGRGAYEQYF TGTGCCAGCAGTTACTCGAGAGGCAGGGGGGCCTACGAGCAGTACTTC
TRBJ2-7 . . TRBV19 CASRLTGTGYEQYF TGTGCCAGTAGGTTGACAGGGACTGGCTACGAGCAGTACTTC
TRBJ1-2 . . TRBV19 CASTPLGGRDKVGGYTF TGTGCCAGTACCCCCCTGGGGGGCAGGGATAAAGTTGGCGGCTACACCTTC
TRBJ2-7 . . TRBV5-8 CASSSPGLYYEQYF TGTGCCAGCAGCTCACCGGGACTGTACTACGAGCAGTACTTC
TRBJ2-5 TRBD1 . TRBV29-1 CSAKPGTGGGETQYF TGCAGCGCGAAACCCGGGACAGGGGGCGGCGAGACCCAGTACTTC
TRBJ2-3 TRBD1 . TRBV2 CASSEDRSTDTQYF TGTGCCAGCAGTGAGGACAGGAGCACAGATACGCAGTATTTT
TRBJ2-7 TRBD1 . TRBV11-2 CASSLQGELYEQYF TGTGCCAGCAGCTTACAGGGGGAACTTTACGAGCAGTACTTC
TRBJ1-2 . . TRBV11-2 CASSLGVGGYGYTF TGTGCCAGCAGCTTAGGGGTAGGGGGATATGGCTACACCTTC
TRBJ2-7 TRBD2 . TRBV18 CASSPAGRAHEQYF TGTGCCAGCTCCCCAGCCGGGAGGGCACACGAGCAGTACTTC